Presented here are 21 T cell receptor beta chains from one specimen sequenced in a study of T cells in Graves' hyperthyroidism and ophthalmopathy. TCR beta CDR3 sequences were amplified from RNA transcripts. The TCR CDR3 first-round RT-PCR relied on the HTBI primer set. TCRdb used MiXCR to reprocess the multiplex PCR reads, holding one entry per CDR3 protein. The sample lists some 800,000 distinct CDR3 sequences; about 38% were seen once. Sequencing was carried out using blood. All receptors come from a man younger than 30 with Graves' hyperthyroidism.

Ten or more counts support this clonotype. The V and J genes are TRBV10-3 and TRBJ1-5; TRBD1 is a possible D gene (5 bases). This CDR3 region has 14 residues. Germline values: CDR1 ENHRY, CDR2 SYGVKD. Deletions cut 5 bases from V and 7 bases from J, with 15 bases between. CDR3 loop: CAISPKGRGQPQHF. The CDR3, as DNA: TGTGCCATCAGTCCGAAGGGGCGAGGCCAGCCCCAGCATTTT.

This clonotype was counted only a few times. This chain links TRBV2 with TRBJ2-5, with D tentatively TRBD2 (6 bases). Trimming left V 5 bases short and J 3 bases short, with 16 bases between. The length of the CDR3 is 15 residues. CDR1 and CDR2 from the germline V gene are SNHLY and FYNNEI. CDR3 sequence (DNA): TGTGCCAGCAGTCTTAGCGGAAGGGAGGAAGAGACCCAGTACTTC. It encodes CASSLSGREEETQYF.

This clonotype was counted between two and nine times. This rearrangement joins TRBV11-2 to TRBJ1-1, with D possibly TRBD1 on 6 matching bases. This CDR3 contains 15 residues. V was shortened by 6 bases and J by 1 base, with 15 bases between the two germline ends. Germline V gene lookup returns CDR1 SGHAT and CDR2 FQNNGV. CDR3: CASRPSGASNTEAFF. The CDR3 nucleotides are TGTGCCAGCAGACCCTCGGGGGCCTCGAACACTGAAGCTTTCTTT.

For this clonotype: It may be a read error: a sequence one base away is much more abundant. Here the CDR3 reads CASSPKREATQYF. The CDR3 nucleotides are TGCGCCAGCAGTCCGAAGCGAGAGGCGACCCAGTACTTC. This rearrangement joins TRBV4-1 to TRBJ2-5, with D uncertain. The germline CDR1 and CDR2 sequences are MGHRA and YSYEKL. The V and J ends lost 6 bases and 7 bases respectively, with 15 bases between them. The CDR3 is 13 residues long.

This clonotype has only one observation. The rearrangement joins TRBV2 to TRBJ2-2; TRBD1 or TRBD2 may be the D gene (5 bases each). Trimming took off 8 bases at V and 3 bases at J, with 22 bases between the two ends. CDR3 size: 17 residues. The V gene's germline CDR1 is SNHLY and CDR2 FYNNEI. CDR3 DNA: TGTGCCAGCCGCCGGGGACCCACATATGGCTACACCGGGGAGCTGTTTTTT. Translation: CASRRGPTYGYTGELFF. The complete variable domain, with remaining parts taken from reference TRBV2 and TRBJ2-2, reads EPEVTQTPSHQVTQMGQEVILRCVPISNHLYFYWYRQILGQKVEFLVSFYNNEISEKSEIFDDQFSVERPDGSNFTLKIRSTKLEDSAMYFCASRRGPTYGYTGELFFGEGSRLTVL.

The chain recombines TRBV5-6 with TRBJ2-2, with 7 bases that match TRBD1. The CDR3 contains 15 residues. V was pared by 4 bases and J by 4 bases, with 7 bases of the junction left unmatched. Germline-derived CDR1 and CDR2 are SGHDT and YYEEEE. The CDR3 here is CASSERQGRTGELFF. The CDR3 region has the DNA TGTGCCAGCAGCGAAAGACAGGGACGCACCGGGGAGCTGTTTTTT.

Comment on this clonotype: Since a much larger clone is just one base distant, this may be a read error. The rearrangement links TRBV15 to TRBJ2-1; no firm D call. The germline gives CDR1 LNHNV, CDR2 YYDKDF (reference sequence). The CDR3 has 13 amino acids. Trimming pared 1 base from V and 10 bases from J, leaving 11 bases between. In nucleotides, the CDR3 is TGTGCCACCAGCAGAGTGGCAAGTCAGGAGCAGTTCTTC. This codes for CATSRVASQEQFF.

The chain recombines TRBV5-6 with TRBJ1-1, with D hard to call. V was pared by 0 bases and J by 4 bases, with 10 bases between. CDR1 SGHDT and CDR2 YYEEEE come from the germline V gene. The CDR3 contains 14 residues. The CDR3 nucleotides are TGTGCCAGCAGCTTGGTGCCCTCTTCCACTGAAGCTTTCTTT. It translates to CASSLVPSSTEAFF.

This clonotype was detected once. The chain combines TRBV7-9 with TRBJ1-1, with D hard to call. CDR1 and CDR2 (germline): SEHNR, FQNEAQ (reference sequence). The CDR3 loop spans 14 amino acids. V was cut by 6 bases and J by 3 bases, with 14 bases left in between. The CDR3 nucleotides read TGTGCCAGCAGTGCTAGGCCCCGGGACACTGAAGCTTTCTTT. Its translation is CASSARPRDTEAFF. The whole variable domain, filled in from reference TRBV7-9 and TRBJ1-1, reads DTGVSQNPRHKITKRGQNVTFRCDPISEHNRLYWYRQTLGQGPEFLTYFQNEAQLEKSRLLSDRFSAERPKGSFSTLEIQRTEQGDSAMYLCASSARPRDTEAFFGQGTRLTVV.

This clonotype was seen ten or more times. The chain links TRBV29-1 to TRBJ2-7; D may be TRBD1 or TRBD2 (5 bases each). The V end was cut by 4 bases, the J end by 7 bases, with 14 bases between. The CDR3 contains 12 residues. Germline V CDR1 and CDR2: SQVTM, ANQGSEA. The CDR3 spells CSVAQGWREQYF. CDR3 bases: TGCAGCGTTGCCCAGGGTTGGAGGGAGCAGTACTTC.

This clonotype appeared many times. The chain uses TRBV29-1 and TRBJ1-3, with 7 bases identical to TRBD1. Germline trimming cut 7 bases from V and 4 bases from J; bases unmatched to any gene: 7. The CDR3 runs to 13 residues. Germline V gene lookup returns CDR1 SQVTM and CDR2 ANQGSEA. CDR3 sequence reads: CSALQGPGNTIYF. The CDR3 bases are TGCAGCGCTCTACAGGGGCCCGGAAACACCATATATTTT. Full variable domain (missing parts from reference TRBV29-1 and TRBJ1-3): SAVISQKPSRDICQRGTSLTIQCQVDSQVTMMFWYRQQPGQSLTLIATANQGSEATYESGFVIDKFPISRPNLTFSTLTVSNMSPEDSSIYLCSALQGPGNTIYFGEGSWLTVV.

V gene TRBV6-5 combines with J gene TRBJ1-6; D gene unclear. Trimming left V 3 bases short and J 7 bases short, with 16 bases between. The germline CDR1 and CDR2 sequences are MNHEY and SVGAGI. CDR3 size: 16 residues. The CDR3 DNA is TGTGCCAGCAGTTATCCCCCCGGGGTCGGGAATTCACCCCTCCACTTT. Translated: CASSYPPGVGNSPLHF.

This clonotype was counted only a few times. The chain is built from TRBV9 and TRBJ2-2; D perhaps matches TRBD1 (6 bases). The germline V gene encodes CDR1 SGDLS and CDR2 YYNGEE. This CDR3 contains 15 residues. The V gene lost 0 bases and the J gene lost 4 bases, with 10 bases spanning the gap. The CDR3 DNA follows: TGTGCCAGCAGCGTAGATGAGGGGGTCACCGGGGAGCTGTTTTTT. Protein sequence: CASSVDEGVTGELFF.

This clonotype has only a few counts. The genes are TRBV15 and TRBJ2-7; 13 bases align to TRBD2. The germline gives CDR1 LNHNV, CDR2 YYDKDF (reference sequence). This CDR3 comprises 15 residues. J was trimmed by 5 bases and V by 3 bases; bases with no gene match: 4. DNA of the CDR3: TGTGCCACCAGCAGGACTAGCGGGAGGCTCGACGAGCAGTACTTC. Translating gives CATSRTSGRLDEQYF. Combining the CDR3 with reference TRBV15 and TRBJ2-7 gives the whole variable domain DAMVIQNPRYQVTQFGKPVTLSCSQTLNHNVMYWYQQKSSQAPKLLFHYYDKDFNNEADTPDNFQSRRPNTSFCFLDIRSPGLGDTAMYLCATSRTSGRLDEQYFGPGTRLTVT.

The V call is TRBV29-1, the J call TRBJ2-5, with TRBD2 matching over 8 bases. V dropped 5 bases and J dropped 2; count of bases not matched to a gene: 7. Germline V gene data show CDR1 as SQVTM and CDR2 as ANQGSEA. There are 14 residues in the CDR3. CDR3 sequence (DNA): TGCAGCGTTTCGGGAGGGTTCGGGCAAGAGACCCAGTACTTC. Amino acids: CSVSGGFGQETQYF.

The J gene is TRBJ1-4, the V gene TRBV7-9; 10 nucleotides match TRBD1. V lost 5 bases, J lost 8 bases, and 8 bases stayed unmatched. There are 15 residues in the CDR3. The germline gives CDR1 SEHNR, CDR2 FQNEAQ (reference sequence). Here the CDR3 DNA reads TGTGCCAGCAGCCTGACTCTGACAGGGGGCGAAAAACTGTTTTTT. It encodes CASSLTLTGGEKLFF.

This clonotype showed up just a few times. A read error may explain this, as a much larger clone is one base away. The chain uses TRBV6-5 and TRBJ1-3, with D tentatively TRBD1 (6 bases). V was cut by 6 bases and J by 14 bases, with 17 bases left in between. Germline V gene sequence: CDR1 MNHEY, CDR2 SVGAGI. CDR3 length equals 12 residues. The DNA for the CDR3 is TGTGCCAGCAGCAATGGACAGTTCGACCTATATTTT. Its translation: CASSNGQFDLYF.

This clonotype was seen a few times. This rearrangement joins TRBV20-1 to TRBJ1-5, with a tentative D call TRBD1 (5 bases). Germline V gene sequence: CDR1 DFQATT, CDR2 SNEGSKA (reference sequence). V lost 0 bases and J lost 6, with 18 bases in between. The CDR3 is made up of 16 amino acids. CDR3 loop: CSAREPTRGTTQPQHF. The CDR3, as DNA: TGCAGTGCTAGAGAGCCAACACGGGGGACTACTCAGCCCCAGCATTTT.

Only a few counts were recorded for this clonotype. The chain links TRBV5-1 to TRBJ2-7, with D tentatively TRBD1 or TRBD2 (5 bases each). The CDR3 is made up of 14 amino acids. Between the trimmed V and J ends, which lost 4 bases and 6 bases, there was a span of 17 bases. Germline loops: CDR1 SGHRS, CDR2 YFSETQ. This CDR3 is CASSLSREAAEQYF. CDR3 nucleotides: TGCGCCAGCAGCCTCTCCAGGGAAGCGGCCGAGCAGTACTTC.

This clonotype came up a few times. The rearrangement joins TRBV20-1 to TRBJ2-5; 7 positions match TRBD1. V lost 6 bases and J lost 1; bases outside the gene matches: 11. CDR3 length equals 15 residues. Germline values: CDR1 DFQATT, CDR2 SNEGSKA (reference sequence). CDR3 region: CSARGFQTLQETQYF. CDR3 nucleotide sequence: TGCAGTGCCAGGGGGTTTCAAACCCTCCAAGAGACCCAGTACTTC.

The genes are TRBV2 and TRBJ2-7; 7 bases line up with TRBD2. Germline assignment: CDR1 SNHLY and CDR2 FYNNEI. V was clipped by 7 bases and J by 3 bases; unmatched bases: 9. This CDR3 region has 14 residues. The CDR3 bases are TGTGCCAGCAACTTTATGGGGGGGGACTACGAGCAGTACTTC. Protein product: CASNFMGGDYEQYF.